This T cell receptor (beta chain) was profiled in a study of T cell responses to AZD1222 COVID-19 vaccine. Study findings and constraints: Of the AZD1222 recipients, only 5 to 7 were seropositive at baseline. Distributed over spike, vaccine-associated CD4 TCRs predominated at 160-218 and 743-854. Nearly half of spike-specific TCRs reportedly go after variant regions that carry no mutations.

Germline loops: CDR1 SGHNT, CDR2 YYREEE (reference sequence). Deletions cut 4 bases from V and 5 bases from J, with 10 bases between. The CDR3 consists of 14 residues. Assay used: immunoSEQ multiplex PCR; TCRdb lists only in-frame clones, some missing. Found here are some 180,000 clones, roughly nine tenths of them singletons; the top ten hold approximately 4%. As regards this clone: Its antigen is still unknown.

The chain joins TRBV5-4 to TRBJ1-6, with D perhaps TRBD1 (6 bases). The source is an adult who received the MenACWY meningococcal vaccine as a control. This material consisted of peripheral blood, taken 28 days after the second dose of the MenACWY control vaccine. The CDR3 loop reads CASSLDRNNSPLHF. The DNA of the CDR3 is TGTGCCAGCAGCCTGGACAGAAATAATTCACCCCTCCACTTT. The full variable domain, with the rest looked up from reference TRBV5-4 and TRBJ1-6, is ETGVTQSPTHLIKTRGQQVTLRCSSQSGHNTVSWYQQALGQGPQFIFQYYREEENGRGNFPPRFSGLQFPNYSSELNVNALELDDSALYLCASSLDRNNSPLHFGNGTRLTVT.